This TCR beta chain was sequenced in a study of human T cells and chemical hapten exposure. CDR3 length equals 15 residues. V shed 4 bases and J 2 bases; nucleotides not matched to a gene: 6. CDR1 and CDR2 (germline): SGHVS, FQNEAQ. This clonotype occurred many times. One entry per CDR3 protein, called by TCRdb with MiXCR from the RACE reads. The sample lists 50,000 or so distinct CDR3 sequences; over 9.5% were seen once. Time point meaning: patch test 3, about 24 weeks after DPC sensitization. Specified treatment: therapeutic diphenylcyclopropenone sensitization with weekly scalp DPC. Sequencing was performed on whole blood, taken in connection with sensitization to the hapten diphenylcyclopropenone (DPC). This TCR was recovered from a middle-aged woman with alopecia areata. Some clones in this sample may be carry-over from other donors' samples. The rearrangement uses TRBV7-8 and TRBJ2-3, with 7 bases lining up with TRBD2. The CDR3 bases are TGTGCCAGCAGCTCGGCTAGCGGTTACACAGATACGCAGTATTTT. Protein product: CASSSASGYTDTQYF.